The 25 T cell receptor beta chains below all came from one sample that was sequenced in a study of blood T cell repertoires in COVID-19. TCRdb's copy holds only in-frame clones and misses some; the assay was immunoSEQ multiplex PCR. Among fewer than 250,000 clones, 80% to 90% were seen once, and the ten largest hold 10%. Input material: peripheral blood. These receptors all stem from a woman older than 75 with COVID-19, enrolled during active disease.

This chain uses TRBV12-3 or TRBV12-4 with TRBJ2-7; D perhaps matches TRBD2 (6 bases). The CDR3 is 13 residues long. V was clipped by 4 bases and J by 6 bases, with 13 bases between them. This chain's CDR3 is CASSYQQGGEQYF. CDR3 in DNA: TGTGCCAGCAGTTATCAGCAGGGAGGCGAGCAGTACTTC.

This sequence joins TRBV2 and TRBJ1-1, with 9 bases matching TRBD1. V shed 10 bases and J 4 bases; nucleotides not matched to a gene: 16. This CDR3 is 16 amino acids long. CDR1 and CDR2 from the germline V gene are SNHLY and FYNNEI. The CDR3 loop reads CAIGPGQGGGGTEAFF. In nucleotides, the CDR3 is TGTGCCATCGGACCGGGACAGGGAGGCGGGGGCACTGAAGCTTTCTTT.

This clone has just a few counts. This rearrangement joins TRBV10-3 to TRBJ2-7; 7 bases map to TRBD1. V shed 6 bases and J 3 bases; nucleotides not matched to a gene: 8. The CDR3 has 14 amino acids. From germline, CDR1 is ENHRY and CDR2 SYGVKD. The CDR3 is CAISNTGVNYEQYF. As DNA, the CDR3 is TGTGCCATCAGCAATACAGGGGTGAACTACGAGCAGTACTTC.

The chain recombines TRBV28 with TRBJ1-1; no clear D gene. This CDR3 contains 13 residues. Trimming pared 5 bases from V and 1 base from J, leaving 8 bases between. CDR1 is MDHEN, CDR2 SYDVKM, per germline. This CDR3 reads CASSIRRNTEAFF. The CDR3 DNA follows: TGTGCCAGCAGTATACGTAGGAACACTGAAGCTTTCTTT.

This chain links TRBV27 with TRBJ2-3; D is perhaps TRBD2 (6 bases). V lost 3 bases to trimming and J lost 8 bases, with 21 bases between them. Looked up from germline, CDR1 is MNHEY and CDR2 is SMNVEV (reference sequence). The CDR3 sequence is 16 residues long. CDR3 DNA: TGTGCCAGCAGTTTTAGTCCTAGTACATTCGGGGGTACGCAGTATTTT. This encodes CASSFSPSTFGGTQYF.

The chain couples TRBV29-1 to TRBJ2-2; 11 positions match TRBD1. Germline assignment: CDR1 SQVTM and CDR2 ANQGSEA. The CDR3 has 16 amino acids. J lost 5 bases, V lost 3 bases, and 8 bases had no gene match. The CDR3 loop is CSVDQGQGAGTGELFF. CDR3 DNA: TGCAGCGTTGACCAAGGACAGGGGGCGGGGACCGGGGAGCTGTTTTTT.

J is TRBJ1-5 and V is TRBV3-1 (or the pseudogene TRBV3-2), with no clear D. Trimming removed 3 bases at V and 0 bases at J, with 6 bases between. Germline loops: CDR1 LGHDT, CDR2 YNNKEL (reference sequence). The CDR3 is 14 residues long. CDR3 amino acids: CASSQTYSNQPQHF. CDR3 in DNA: TGTGCCAGCAGCCAGACTTATAGCAATCAGCCCCAGCATTTT.

V is TRBV7-2 and J is TRBJ2-5, with 8 bases that match TRBD2. This CDR3 is 13 amino acids long. After removal of 6 bases from V and 2 bases from J, the junction contained 2 bases not matched to a gene. Germline-derived CDR1 and CDR2 are SGHTA and FQGNSA. CDR3 DNA sequence: TGTGCCAGCAGACTAGCGGTGCAAGAGACCCAGTACTTC. The encoded protein is CASRLAVQETQYF.

This chain joins TRBV24-1 and TRBJ2-1; 16 bases map to TRBD2. In germline, CDR1 is KGHDR, CDR2 SFDVKD. Losses at the gene ends were 3 bases for V and 7 bases for J; bases not matched to a gene: 14. The CDR3 is 20 amino acids. CDR3 region: CATSDPGTSGGALVWNEQFF. The CDR3 DNA reads as TGTGCCACCAGTGATCCCGGGACTAGCGGGGGGGCGTTGGTTTGGAATGAGCAGTTCTTC.

The rearrangement joins TRBV18 to TRBJ2-7; D may be TRBD2 (5 bases). Trimming stripped 3 bases from V and 11 bases from J, with 23 bases between. This CDR3 contains 15 residues. Germline assignment: CDR1 KGHSH and CDR2 LQKENI. The CDR3: CASSPADYEQMREYF. The CDR3 coding sequence is TGTGCCAGCTCACCCGCTGACTACGAGCAGATGAGGGAGTACTTC.

The V and J genes are TRBV19 and TRBJ1-5; D unclear. This CDR3 is 14 amino acids long. The V end lost 5 bases, the J end lost 5 bases, and 13 bases lay between the germline ends. Germline assignment: CDR1 LNHDA and CDR2 SQIVND (reference sequence). The CDR3, as DNA: TGTGCCAGTAGTTTAGGTGAGCACTATCAGCCCCAGCATTTT. This translates into CASSLGEHYQPQHF.

The rearrangement joins TRBV3-1 (or the pseudogene TRBV3-2) to TRBJ2-1; TRBD2 aligns across 8 bases. With 1 base clipped from V and 6 bases from J, the junction kept 8 bases outside the gene matches. The CDR3 runs to 16 residues. Germline values: CDR1 LGHDT, CDR2 YNNKEL (reference sequence). This CDR3 reads CASSQGIGGAFNEQFF. CDR3 in DNA: TGTGCCAGCAGCCAAGGAATCGGGGGGGCCTTCAATGAGCAGTTCTTC.

The chain employs TRBV23-1 and TRBJ2-2; 10 positions match TRBD1. TRBV23-1 falls under the ORF class, with uncertain function. CDR3 size: 19 residues. V gave up 0 bases and J gave up 1 base; unmatched junction bases: 8. The CDR3 bases are TGCGCCAGCAGTCAATCGGACAGGGGGAGGGAAATGAACACCGGGGAGCTGTTTTTT. It is translated as CASSQSDRGREMNTGELFF.

The chain combines TRBV2 with TRBJ1-5; 9 positions agree with TRBD1. Germline trimming cut 6 bases from V and 4 bases from J; bases unmatched to any gene: 4. The length of the CDR3 is 14 residues. Germline V CDR1 and CDR2: SNHLY, FYNNEI. This CDR3 is CASSDRGDNQPQHF. In nucleotides, the CDR3 is TGTGCCAGCAGCGACAGGGGGGATAATCAGCCCCAGCATTTT.

This clone was counted once. The V call is TRBV4-2, the J call TRBJ2-5, with D perhaps matching TRBD2 (6 bases). The CDR3 spans 16 residues. Germline CDR1 is LGHNA and CDR2 is YNFKEQ. V was trimmed by 6 bases and J by 5 bases, leaving 22 bases between them. CDR3 in DNA: TGTGCCAGCAGAAGGAGCCCGGAGTCTAGCGCCGAGACCCAGTACTTC. The encoded protein is CASRRSPESSAETQYF.

In its sample, this clone was seen a few times. This chain links TRBV2 with TRBJ1-4, with D possibly being TRBD1 (5 bases). CDR1 and CDR2 (germline): SNHLY, FYNNEI. V was shortened by 6 bases and J by 7 bases, with 15 bases between the two germline ends. The CDR3 length is 14 residues. The CDR3, as DNA: TGTGCCAGCAGCGCTCAGGGCTACGGTGAAAAACTGTTTTTT. Its translation is CASSAQGYGEKLFF.

The rearrangement uses TRBV14 and TRBJ1-3, with D possibly TRBD1 on 5 matching bases. Trimming removed 3 bases from V and 2 bases from J, with 8 bases in between. CDR1 is SGHDN, CDR2 FVKESK, per germline. The CDR3 consists of 14 residues. CDR3 protein: CASSQGGTGNTIYF. DNA for the CDR3: TGTGCCAGCAGCCAGGGGGGTACTGGAAACACCATATATTTT.

The chain combines TRBV27 with TRBJ1-5; tentatively, D is TRBD1 (5 bases). Trimming shortened V by 5 bases and J by 3 bases, and 11 bases separated the two germline ends. The V gene's germline CDR1 is MNHEY and CDR2 SMNVEV (reference sequence). The CDR3 runs to 14 residues. This CDR3 reads CASSPQGNNQPQHF. DNA of the CDR3: TGTGCCAGCAGTCCGCAGGGTAACAATCAGCCCCAGCATTTT.

The chain is built from TRBV5-4 and TRBJ1-3; no clear D gene. The CDR3 is made up of 16 amino acids. Germline CDR1 and CDR2: SGHNT and YYREEE (reference sequence). V lost 4 bases, J lost 2 bases, and 16 bases lay in between. CDR3 sequence (DNA): TGTGCCAGCAGCCCGCCAGCCGGGAGTACTGGAAACACCATATATTTT. It codes for CASSPPAGSTGNTIYF.

The CDR3 protein is CASIGSEYNSPLHF. The CDR3 DNA follows: TGTGCCAGCATCGGTAGCGAGTATAATTCACCCCTCCACTTT. This chain connects TRBV6-6 to TRBJ1-6; D not certain. Germline CDR1 reads MNHNY; CDR2 reads SVGAGI (reference sequence). V shed 7 bases and J shed 4 bases, with 11 bases lying between them. The CDR3 extends over 14 amino acids.

V usage is TRBV7-9 and J usage is TRBJ1-2, with D hard to call. The CDR3 runs to 14 residues. V lost 1 base and J lost 8, with 14 bases in between. The germline V gene encodes CDR1 SEHNR and CDR2 FQNEAQ (reference sequence). CDR3 bases: TGTGCCAGCAGCTTAGGATTGGCAGTCGAAGGCTACACCTTC. This sequence encodes CASSLGLAVEGYTF.

The chain combines TRBV19 with TRBJ1-2; the match to TRBD1 covers 8 bases. Germline trimming cut 5 bases from V and 6 bases from J; bases unmatched to any gene: 5. CDR1 LNHDA and CDR2 SQIVND come from the germline V gene (reference sequence). The CDR3 extends over 13 amino acids. The CDR3 DNA reads TGTGCCAGTAGTGCAAGGGACAGGCATGGCTACACCTTC. Translating gives CASSARDRHGYTF.

The chain carries TRBV7-9 and TRBJ2-2, with D perhaps TRBD1 (5 bases). CDR1 is SEHNR, CDR2 FQNEAQ, per germline (reference sequence). The CDR3 runs to 13 residues. Trimming removed 11 bases at V and 2 bases at J, with 12 bases between. The CDR3 region is CAGGQRNTGELFF. The CDR3 nucleotides are TGTGCCGGTGGACAAAGAAACACCGGGGAGCTGTTTTTT.

The gene calls are TRBV6-2 or TRBV6-3 and TRBJ1-4, with D tentatively TRBD1 (5 bases). V lost 0 bases and J 11 bases, leaving 7 bases between the germline ends. The germline V gene encodes CDR1 MNHEY and CDR2 SVGEGT. The CDR3 totals 12 residues. The CDR3 DNA is TGTGCCAGCAGTTACTCGGAGGGGAAACTGTTTTTT. Protein: CASSYSEGKLFF.

The chain joins TRBV3-1 (or the pseudogene TRBV3-2) to TRBJ2-3; 16 nucleotides line up with TRBD2. Unmatched junction bases numbered 3, after V lost 8 bases and J lost 7 bases. The CDR3 consists of 14 residues. CDR1 LGHDT and CDR2 YNNKEL come from the germline V gene (reference sequence). The CDR3 sequence is CASGTSGGVNTQYF. DNA for the CDR3: TGTGCCAGCGGGACTAGCGGGGGGGTAAATACGCAGTATTTT.